One and the same sample provided the 30 T cell receptor beta chains below, sequenced in a study of OX40 agonist ivuxolimab in advanced cancers. Method: immunoSEQ multiplex PCR; TCRdb's copy keeps in-frame clones and lacks some. The repertoire has 130,000 or so clones, approximately 94% of them found once; the top ten carry approximately 0.93%. The input for sequencing was CD4+ or CD8+ T cells sorted from blood, taken in a trial of the OX40 agonist ivuxolimab. These TCRs come from an adult with an advanced solid tumor such as melanoma, head and neck, liver or kidney cancer.

V is TRBV18 and J is TRBJ1-4; D remains unclear. CDR1 is KGHSH and CDR2 is LQKENI in the germline V gene. The CDR3 is made up of 14 amino acids. Trimming took off 6 bases at V and 8 bases at J, with 16 bases between the two ends. Written as DNA, the CDR3 is TGTGCCAGCTCCGGGAACTGGCAGTCGGAAAAACTGTTTTTT. This translates into CASSGNWQSEKLFF.

The CDR3 protein is CASSDGRSSYNEQFF. The CDR3, as DNA: TGTGCCAGCAGTGACGGCCGGAGCTCCTACAATGAGCAGTTCTTC. This chain connects TRBV6-1 to TRBJ2-1; unclear D gene. Germline CDR1 MNHNS, CDR2 SASEGT. V shed 3 bases and J shed 0 bases, with 9 bases lying between them. This CDR3 is built from 15 residues.

The V and J genes are TRBV18 and TRBJ2-5, with 7 bases identical to TRBD2. This CDR3 spans 15 amino acids. Trimming cost V 1 base and J 2 bases; bases outside gene matches: 4. Germline V gene data show CDR1 as KGHSH and CDR2 as LQKENI. CDR3 amino acids: CASSPQGSGQETQYF. The CDR3 DNA reads as TGTGCCAGCTCACCACAGGGTAGCGGGCAAGAGACCCAGTACTTC.

The chain combines TRBV6-1 with TRBJ2-3; perhaps TRBD2 as D (5 bases). Trimming cost V 2 bases and J 1 base, with 10 bases left between them. This CDR3 has 15 amino acids. CDR1 and CDR2 from the germline V gene are MNHNS and SASEGT. The CDR3 nucleotides read TGTGCCAGCAGTGAATTAGGAGGCGGCACAGATACGCAGTATTTT. Translated, it gives CASSELGGGTDTQYF.

This chain's CDR3 is CASSLSTGTGLLANYGYTF. The CDR3 DNA reads as TGTGCCAGCAGTTTATCTACCGGGACAGGTCTACTGGCTAACTATGGCTACACCTTC. V is TRBV27 and J is TRBJ1-2; 8 nucleotides align to TRBD1. The CDR3 covers 19 residues. Germline V gene data show CDR1 as MNHEY and CDR2 as SMNVEV (reference sequence). V shed 0 bases and J 0 bases; nucleotides not matched to a gene: 12.

The chain has TRBV10-1 and TRBJ1-3; D may be TRBD1 (5 bases). Trimming removed 8 bases at V and 1 base at J, with 9 bases between. The CDR3 totals 13 residues. CDR1 WNHNN and CDR2 SYGVQD come from the germline V gene (reference sequence). The CDR3 region is CASPGVSGNTIYF. The CDR3 coding sequence is TGCGCCAGCCCGGGGGTTTCTGGAAACACCATATATTTT.

As to this clone: One end of the junction is discordant with germline, which a read error may explain. This chain links TRBV29-1 with TRBJ1-2, with D possibly TRBD1 on 5 matching bases. The length of the CDR3 is 12 residues. The V gene's germline CDR1 is SQVTM and CDR2 ANQGSEA. The CDR3 DNA sequence: TGCAGCGTTGAGCAGGGTAACCATGGCTACACCTTC. Translating gives CSVEQGNHGYTF.

The chain uses TRBV4-2 and TRBJ2-3, with 8 bases that match TRBD2. Trimming cost V 5 bases and J 4 bases; bases outside gene matches: 14. Per the germline V gene, CDR1 is LGHNA and CDR2 is YNFKEQ. The CDR3 is 17 amino acids. In DNA form, the CDR3 reads TGTGCCAGCAGCGCGCACCCCCGCGGGAGGTTGGCAGATACGCAGTATTTT. This sequence encodes CASSAHPRGRLADTQYF.

The rearrangement joins TRBV5-1 to TRBJ1-3, with D perhaps matching TRBD1 (6 bases). The length of the CDR3 is 15 residues. Germline V lookup: CDR1 SGHRS, CDR2 YFSETQ. Trimming pared 4 bases from V and 0 bases from J, leaving 11 bases between. CDR3 DNA: TGCGCCAGCAGCAGCGCAGGGGACTCTGGAAACACCATATATTTT. Translating gives CASSSAGDSGNTIYF.

This clone was recorded a few times. The chain carries TRBV18 and TRBJ1-1; no clear D gene. This CDR3 spans 12 amino acids. Germline V gene data show CDR1 as KGHSH and CDR2 as LQKENI. Trimming cost V 3 bases and J 6 bases, with 8 bases left between them. The CDR3: CASSPRSAEAFF. The CDR3 coding sequence is TGTGCCAGCTCACCGAGAAGCGCTGAAGCTTTCTTT. Drawing the rest from reference TRBV18 and TRBJ1-1, the complete variable domain is NAGVMQNPRHLVRRRGQEARLRCSPMKGHSHVYWYRQLPEEGLKFMVYLQKENIIDESGMPKERFSAEFPKEGPSILRIQQVVRGDSAAYFCASSPRSAEAFFGQGTRLTVV.

The genes are TRBV30 and TRBJ1-5, with 7 bases fitting TRBD1. From germline, CDR1 is GTSNPN and CDR2 SVGIG (reference sequence). V dropped 2 bases and J dropped 2; count of bases not matched to a gene: 6. The CDR3 runs to 15 residues. CDR3 sequence (DNA): TGTGCCTGGAGTCGACAGGGCATGGGCAATCAGCCCCAGCATTTT. It codes for CAWSRQGMGNQPQHF.

This sequence joins TRBV4-1 and TRBJ1-2; D possibly corresponds to TRBD1 (6 bases). V shed 3 bases and J shed 1 base, with 12 bases lying between them. CDR1 and CDR2 from the germline V gene are MGHRA and YSYEKL. This CDR3 has 15 residues. The CDR3 here is CASSHTGNRNYGYTF. CDR3 in DNA: TGCGCCAGCAGCCACACAGGGAATCGTAACTATGGCTACACCTTC.

The chain links TRBV27 to TRBJ2-1, with 7 bases aligning to TRBD2. The CDR3 covers 14 residues. V dropped 5 bases and J dropped 4; count of bases not matched to a gene: 5. Germline CDR1 reads MNHEY; CDR2 reads SMNVEV (reference sequence). This CDR3 reads CASSLAGVYNEQFF. CDR3 nucleotide sequence: TGTGCCAGCAGTCTGGCGGGGGTATACAATGAGCAGTTCTTC.

This chain uses TRBV5-1 with TRBJ2-1, with D possibly being TRBD2 (6 bases). Trimming shortened V by 2 bases and J by 8 bases, and 14 bases separated the two germline ends. Germline loops: CDR1 SGHRS, CDR2 YFSETQ. CDR3 size: 14 residues. The CDR3 nucleotides read TGCGCCAGCAGCTTAAACGGGCGGGGAGATGAGCAGTTCTTC. Translating gives CASSLNGRGDEQFF.

This chain connects TRBV16 to TRBJ2-1; D is unresolved. The germline V gene has CDR1 KGHSY and CDR2 FQNENV. This CDR3 region has 15 residues. Deletions cut 1 base from V and 5 bases from J, with 12 bases between. The CDR3 bases are TGTGCCAGCAGCCAATGGAAAGAAAGGGACAATGAGCAGTTCTTC. It is translated as CASSQWKERDNEQFF.

V usage is TRBV5-6 and J usage is TRBJ1-4, with D perhaps TRBD1 (5 bases). There are 17 residues in the CDR3. Per germline, CDR1 SGHDT and CDR2 YYEEEE. V shed 3 bases and J shed 5 bases, with 20 bases lying between them. CDR3 DNA sequence: TGTGCCAGCAGCTCCACCCTCGTGGGAGGACAAAATGAAAAACTGTTTTTT. This gives the protein CASSSTLVGGQNEKLFF.

V usage is TRBV7-2 and J usage is TRBJ2-1; TRBD2 agrees at 12 bases. The junction had 11 bases not matched to a gene; V was cut back by 1 base and J by 7 bases. The CDR3 sequence is 18 residues long. Per the germline V gene, CDR1 is SGHTA and CDR2 is FQGNSA. CDR3 bases: TGTGCCAGCAGCTTAGGGCGAAGAGGAGGACTAGCGGGGAATGAGCAGTTCTTC. Protein: CASSLGRRGGLAGNEQFF. Full variable domain (rest looked up from reference TRBV7-2 and TRBJ2-1): GAGVSQSPSNKVTEKGKDVELRCDPISGHTALYWYRQSLGQGLEFLIYFQGNSAPDKSGLPSDRFSAERTGGSVSTLTIQRTQQEDSAVYLCASSLGRRGGLAGNEQFFGPGTRLTVL.

V and J are TRBV7-2 and TRBJ1-2; 10 positions agree with TRBD1. V gave up 6 bases and J gave up 4 bases; unmatched junction bases: 8. Germline values: CDR1 SGHTA, CDR2 FQGNSA. CDR3 length: 15 residues. The CDR3 nucleotides are TGTGCCAGCAGTCGACCGGGACAGGGGACCTATGGCTACACCTTC. The encoded protein is CASSRPGQGTYGYTF.

The rearrangement links TRBV4-1 to TRBJ1-4; perhaps TRBD1 as D (5 bases). CDR1 and CDR2 (germline): MGHRA, YSYEKL. Trimming took off 3 bases at V and 7 bases at J, with 18 bases between the two ends. The CDR3 consists of 16 residues. CDR3 loop: CASSQPVRGGSEKLFF. The CDR3 DNA reads as TGCGCCAGCAGCCAGCCGGTGCGGGGGGGGAGTGAAAAACTGTTTTTT.

The V call is TRBV7-2, the J call TRBJ1-4, with D unclear. The CDR3 runs 12 residues. CDR1 is SGHTA and CDR2 is FQGNSA in the germline V gene. With 5 bases removed from V and 5 bases from J, the gap between germline ends came to 6 bases. The DNA for the CDR3 is TGTGCCAGCAGCCAACCAAATGAAAAACTGTTTTTT. It is translated as CASSQPNEKLFF. Complete variable domain (other parts from reference TRBV7-2 and TRBJ1-4): GAGVSQSPSNKVTEKGKDVELRCDPISGHTALYWYRQSLGQGLEFLIYFQGNSAPDKSGLPSDRFSAERTGGSVSTLTIQRTQQEDSAVYLCASSQPNEKLFFGSGTQLSVL.

V and J are TRBV7-2 and TRBJ2-3; 7 bases align to TRBD2. Losses at the gene ends were 1 base for V and 4 bases for J; bases not matched to a gene: 2. Germline loops: CDR1 SGHTA, CDR2 FQGNSA. This CDR3 region has 14 residues. The CDR3: CASSLVGGADTQYF. The DNA for the CDR3 is TGTGCCAGCAGCTTAGTTGGGGGGGCAGATACGCAGTATTTT.

The gene calls are TRBV4-3 and TRBJ2-3; no clear D. Germline CDR1 and CDR2: LGHNA and YSLEER. This CDR3 is 15 amino acids long. The ends were cut back, 0 bases at V and 0 bases at J, with 7 bases in the middle. CDR3 residues: CASSQEGPSTDTQYF. The DNA of the CDR3 is TGCGCCAGCAGCCAAGAAGGCCCAAGCACAGATACGCAGTATTTT.

The chain uses TRBV5-3 and TRBJ1-5, with D possibly being TRBD1 (5 bases). TRBV5-3 is identified as an open reading frame with a role that is uncertain. This CDR3 has 15 amino acids. Trimming left V 0 bases short and J 3 bases short, with 10 bases between. The CDR3 coding sequence is TGTGCCAGAAGCTTGGCGCCGGGACCCAATCAGCCCCAGCATTTT. It is translated as CARSLAPGPNQPQHF.

The chain is built from TRBV28 and TRBJ2-7; 8 bases fit TRBD1. CDR3 length equals 11 residues. Germline loops: CDR1 MDHEN, CDR2 SYDVKM. The CDR3 nucleotides are TGTGCAACCCAGGGGACAGGAGAGCAGTACTTC. It encodes CATQGTGEQYF. Drawing the rest from reference TRBV28 and TRBJ2-7, the complete variable domain is DVKVTQSSRYLVKRTGEKVFLECVQDMDHENMFWYRQDPGLGLRLIYFSYDVKMKEKGDIPEGYSVSREKKERFSLILESASTNQTSMYLCATQGTGEQYFGPGTRLTVT.

This chain links TRBV2 with TRBJ2-5; TRBD2 matches 9 bases. This CDR3 comprises 15 residues. Trimming removed 8 bases from V and 5 bases from J; junction bases left unmatched: 12. Germline assignment: CDR1 SNHLY and CDR2 FYNNEI. CDR3 amino acids: CASRLGTSPRETQYF. The DNA for the CDR3 is TGTGCCAGCCGACTCGGGACTAGCCCAAGGGAGACCCAGTACTTC. Variable domain in full (rest from reference TRBV2 and TRBJ2-5): EPEVTQTPSHQVTQMGQEVILRCVPISNHLYFYWYRQILGQKVEFLVSFYNNEISEKSEIFDDQFSVERPDGSNFTLKIRSTKLEDSAMYFCASRLGTSPRETQYFGPGTRLLVL.

This rearrangement joins TRBV19 to TRBJ2-3; 7 bases are shared with TRBD1. Germline CDR1 and CDR2: LNHDA and SQIVND (reference sequence). This CDR3 spans 14 amino acids. Trimming cost V 5 bases and J 6 bases; bases outside gene matches: 8. CDR3 amino acids: CASSPRQGSDTQYF. The CDR3 region has the DNA TGTGCCAGTAGTCCCCGACAGGGATCGGATACGCAGTATTTT. The full variable domain, in which reference TRBV19 and TRBJ2-3 provide the parts outside the CDR3, is DGGITQSPKYLFRKEGQNVTLSCEQNLNHDAMYWYRQDPGQGLRLIYYSQIVNDFQKGDIAEGYSVSREKKESFPLTVTSAQKNPTAFYLCASSPRQGSDTQYFGPGTRLTVL.

The chain uses TRBV11-2 and TRBJ1-4, with 11 bases fitting TRBD1. CDR1 and CDR2 (germline): SGHAT, FQNNGV. The CDR3 loop spans 17 amino acids. The trim removed 5 bases at V and 3 bases at J, leaving 8 bases unmatched. DNA of the CDR3: TGTGCCAGCAGCCCAGGACAGGGGGCTCCACCTAATGAAAAACTGTTTTTT. Its protein product is CASSPGQGAPPNEKLFF. The variable domain in full, completed from reference TRBV11-2 and TRBJ1-4, reads EAGVAQSPRYKIIEKRQSVAFWCNPISGHATLYWYQQILGQGPKLLIQFQNNGVVDDSQLPKDRFSAERLKGVDSTLKIQPAKLEDSAVYLCASSPGQGAPPNEKLFFGSGTQLSVL.

The J gene is TRBJ1-3, the V gene TRBV6-1, with unresolved D. The CDR3 is made up of 15 amino acids. From germline, CDR1 is MNHNS and CDR2 SASEGT. V dropped 2 bases and J dropped 0 bases, with 8 bases sitting between them. The CDR3: CASSELSNSGNTIYF. For the CDR3, the DNA is TGTGCCAGCAGTGAATTAAGTAACTCTGGAAACACCATATATTTT.

This chain links TRBV29-1 with TRBJ2-1; no reliable D call. The CDR3 runs 13 residues. The V gene's germline CDR1 is SQVTM and CDR2 ANQGSEA. Trimming shortened V by 2 bases and J by 5 bases, and 10 bases separated the two germline ends. The CDR3 DNA sequence: TGCAGCGTTGAATCTATTACTCACAATGAGCAGTTCTTC. Residues: CSVESITHNEQFF.

The J gene is TRBJ1-3, the V gene TRBV19; 8 positions agree with TRBD1. This CDR3 has 18 residues. The germline CDR1 and CDR2 sequences are LNHDA and SQIVND (reference sequence). V lost 2 bases and J lost 4; bases outside the gene matches: 13. Written as DNA, the CDR3 is TGTGCCAGTAGTATACCCCCACCCGACAGGGGCGCCGGAAACACCATATATTTT. Protein sequence: CASSIPPPDRGAGNTIYF.